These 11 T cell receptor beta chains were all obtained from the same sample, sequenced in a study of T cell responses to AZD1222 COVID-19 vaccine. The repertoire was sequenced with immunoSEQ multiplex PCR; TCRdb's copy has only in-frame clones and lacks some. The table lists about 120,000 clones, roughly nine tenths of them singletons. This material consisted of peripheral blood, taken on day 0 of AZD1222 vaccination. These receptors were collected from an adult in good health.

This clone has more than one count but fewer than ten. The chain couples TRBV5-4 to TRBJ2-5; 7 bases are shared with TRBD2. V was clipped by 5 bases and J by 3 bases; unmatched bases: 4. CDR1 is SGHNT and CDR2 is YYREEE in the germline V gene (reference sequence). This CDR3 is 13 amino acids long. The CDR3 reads CASRMGGKETQYF. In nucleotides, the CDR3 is TGTGCCAGCAGAATGGGAGGGAAAGAGACCCAGTACTTC.

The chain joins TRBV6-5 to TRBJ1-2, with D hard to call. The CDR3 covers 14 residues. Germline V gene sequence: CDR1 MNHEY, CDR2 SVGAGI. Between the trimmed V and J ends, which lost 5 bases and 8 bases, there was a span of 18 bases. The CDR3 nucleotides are TGTGCCAGCAGTCAACCGGGAGGCCGTTTGGGCTACACCTTC. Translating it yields CASSQPGGRLGYTF.

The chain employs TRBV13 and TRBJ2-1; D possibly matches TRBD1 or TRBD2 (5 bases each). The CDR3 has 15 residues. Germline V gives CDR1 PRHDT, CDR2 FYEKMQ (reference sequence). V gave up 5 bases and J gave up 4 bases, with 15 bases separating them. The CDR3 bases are TGTGCCAGCAGCGGTCCGAGGGGAGCGTACAATGAGCAGTTCTTC. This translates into CASSGPRGAYNEQFF.

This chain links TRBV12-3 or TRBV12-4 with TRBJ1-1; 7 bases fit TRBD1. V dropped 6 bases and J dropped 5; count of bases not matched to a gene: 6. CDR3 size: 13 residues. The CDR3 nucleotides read TGTGCCAGCAGGATTACAGGGGAAACTGAAGCTTTCTTT. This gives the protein CASRITGETEAFF.

This CDR3 is CASSAGESVWEQFF. CDR3 coding DNA: TGTGCCAGCAGCGCAGGGGAGAGCGTATGGGAGCAGTTCTTC. The chain uses TRBV28 and TRBJ2-1; maybe TRBD1 (6 bases). This CDR3 has 14 amino acids. Trimming removed 6 bases from V and 10 bases from J, with 19 bases in between. Germline CDR1 is MDHEN and CDR2 is SYDVKM.

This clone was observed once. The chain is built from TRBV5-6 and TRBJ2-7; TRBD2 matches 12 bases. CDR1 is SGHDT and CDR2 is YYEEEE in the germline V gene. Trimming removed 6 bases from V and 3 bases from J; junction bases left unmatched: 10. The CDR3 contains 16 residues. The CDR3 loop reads CASTLLAGGSYYEQYF. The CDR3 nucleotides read TGTGCCAGCACCCTTCTAGCGGGGGGGTCGTACTACGAGCAGTACTTC.

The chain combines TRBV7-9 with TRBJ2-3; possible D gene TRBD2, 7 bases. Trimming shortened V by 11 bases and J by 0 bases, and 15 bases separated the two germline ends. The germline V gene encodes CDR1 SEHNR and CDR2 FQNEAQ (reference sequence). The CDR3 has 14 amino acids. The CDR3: CAARGAISTDTQYF. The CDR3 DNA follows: TGTGCCGCCCGGGGGGCTATAAGCACAGATACGCAGTATTTT.

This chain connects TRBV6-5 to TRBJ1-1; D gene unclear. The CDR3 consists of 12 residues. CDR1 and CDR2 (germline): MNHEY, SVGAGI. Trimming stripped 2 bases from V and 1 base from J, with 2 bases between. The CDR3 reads CASSYPNTEAFF. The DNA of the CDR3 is TGTGCCAGCAGTTACCCGAACACTGAAGCTTTCTTT.

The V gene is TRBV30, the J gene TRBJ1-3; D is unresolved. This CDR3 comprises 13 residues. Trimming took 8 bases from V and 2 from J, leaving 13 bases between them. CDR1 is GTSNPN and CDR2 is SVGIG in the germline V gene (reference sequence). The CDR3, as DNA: TGTGCCCGGACTACGGGGACTGGAAACACCATATATTTT. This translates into CARTTGTGNTIYF.

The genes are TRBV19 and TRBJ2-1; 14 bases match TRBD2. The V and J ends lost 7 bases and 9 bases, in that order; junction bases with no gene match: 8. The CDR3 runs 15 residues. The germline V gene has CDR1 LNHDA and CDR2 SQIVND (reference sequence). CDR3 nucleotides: TGTGCCAGTATGCTACTAGGGACTAGCGGGGGTGAGCAGTTCTTC. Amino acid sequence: CASMLLGTSGGEQFF.

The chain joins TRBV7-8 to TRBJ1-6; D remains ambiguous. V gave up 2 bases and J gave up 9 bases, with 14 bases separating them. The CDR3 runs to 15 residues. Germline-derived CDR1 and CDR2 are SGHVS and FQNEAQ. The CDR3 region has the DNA TGTGCCAGCAGCTTATGGGCAGGCGGCAGTTCACCCCTCCACTTT. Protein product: CASSLWAGGSSPLHF.